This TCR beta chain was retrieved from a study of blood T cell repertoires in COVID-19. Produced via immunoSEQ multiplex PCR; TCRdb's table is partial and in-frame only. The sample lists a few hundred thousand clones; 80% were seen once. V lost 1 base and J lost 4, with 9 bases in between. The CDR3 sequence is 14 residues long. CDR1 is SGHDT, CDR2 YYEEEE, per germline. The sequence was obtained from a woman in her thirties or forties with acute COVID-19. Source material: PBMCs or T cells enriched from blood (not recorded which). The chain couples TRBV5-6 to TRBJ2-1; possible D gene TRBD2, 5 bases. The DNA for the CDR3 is TGTGCCAGCAGCTTGTTCGGGGAATACAATGAGCAGTTCTTC. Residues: CASSLFGEYNEQFF.